This T cell receptor (beta chain) was documented in a study of T cell responses to AZD1222 COVID-19 vaccine. Regarding the study as a whole: Repertoires were collected only later (after the peak T cell response had occurred). White British people made up most donors, females outnumbered males, and clonal diversity was possibly underestimated.

Germline assignment: CDR1 SGHTA and CDR2 FQGNSA. The CDR3 runs to 16 residues. Trimming pared 4 bases from V and 1 base from J, leaving 14 bases between. The repertoire was sequenced with immunoSEQ multiplex PCR; TCRdb's copy has only in-frame clones and lacks some. The sample comprises about 120,000 clones, more than 75% of which are singletons, and roughly 8% rests with the top ten. About this clone: Its target is not known.

This chain connects TRBV7-2 to TRBJ1-3; no clear D. This specimen was peripheral blood, taken on day 0 of AZD1222 vaccination. This clonotype was sampled from an adult in good health. CDR3 protein: CASSSTRTLSGNTIYF. The DNA of the CDR3 is TGTGCCAGCAGCTCGACACGGACTCTTTCTGGAAACACCATATATTTT.